This TCR beta chain came from a study of CD8 T cells in Susac syndrome. CD8+ and CD4+ blood T cells underwent TCR beta sequencing. TEMRA cells were FACS-enriched, and CD8+ and CD4+ T cells were isolated negatively. When the RNA was reverse transcribed, random hexamers were used with an input of 0.5 to 1 ug. Multiplex PCR with immunoSEQ amplified the TCR beta CDR3 across 54 Vbeta and 13 Jbeta. TCRdb called the immunoSEQ multiplex PCR reads again in MiXCR, with one record for every CDR3 protein. The sample contains about 130,000 distinct CDR3 sequences, approximately 94% of which appear only once. Germline V gene sequence: CDR1 SGHAT, CDR2 FQNNGV. The CDR3 has 12 residues. V lost 5 bases and J 10 bases, leaving 12 bases between the germline ends.

This TCR came from a human donor with multiple sclerosis. Source material: CD4+ T cells from PBMCs. The chain combines TRBV11-2 with TRBJ2-1; D may be TRBD1 (6 bases). CDR3 in amino acids: CASSPGVGEQFF. The CDR3 DNA sequence: TGTGCCAGCAGCCCAGGGGTTGGGGAGCAGTTCTTC.